The 15 T cell receptor beta chains presented below share a single source sample, sequenced in a study of blood T cell repertoires in COVID-19. Only in-frame clones appear in the TCRdb table, and some are missing; sequencing was by immunoSEQ multiplex PCR. Of about 190,000 clones detected, roughly 80% appear once; the ten largest clones hold around an eighth. Sequencing used peripheral blood. These TCRs come from a woman between 45 and 65 years old with acute or convalescent COVID-19.

The rearrangement uses TRBV19 and TRBJ2-1, with D possibly matching TRBD2 (6 bases). Germline V gene data show CDR1 as LNHDA and CDR2 as SQIVND (reference sequence). V lost 3 bases to trimming and J lost 12 bases, with 15 bases between them. The CDR3 has 13 residues. The CDR3 loop is CASSISGDFGQFF. The CDR3 bases are TGTGCCAGTAGTATTTCCGGGGACTTTGGGCAGTTCTTC.

The chain couples TRBV4-1 to TRBJ2-1; 8 bases are shared with TRBD2. The germline V gene encodes CDR1 MGHRA and CDR2 YSYEKL. The CDR3 has 14 amino acids. Trimming at V came to 3 bases and at J to 4 bases, leaving 2 bases not matched to a gene. This CDR3 reads CASSQGTRYNEQFF. In nucleotides, the CDR3 is TGCGCCAGCAGCCAGGGGACTAGGTACAATGAGCAGTTCTTC.

This clone was recorded only once. The rearrangement joins TRBV7-2 to TRBJ1-3, with a possible D match to TRBD1 (6 bases). Germline loops: CDR1 SGHTA, CDR2 FQGNSA. This CDR3 is built from 14 residues. The V end lost 7 bases, the J end lost 8 bases, and 18 bases lay between the germline ends. For the CDR3, the DNA is TGTGCCAGCACCTCCGGGACAAGGGTTGACACCATATATTTT. This codes for CASTSGTRVDTIYF.

This clone was seen just once. This chain connects TRBV7-8 to TRBJ2-3; a weak D match, TRBD1 (6 bases). This CDR3 region has 15 residues. Germline loops: CDR1 SGHVS, CDR2 FQNEAQ. Trimming pared 6 bases from V and 2 bases from J, leaving 15 bases between. The CDR3 here is CASSYSTGPTDTQYF. The CDR3 DNA reads TGTGCCAGCAGTTATTCCACAGGGCCCACAGATACGCAGTATTTT.

The chain carries TRBV7-2 and TRBJ2-1, with 12 bases matching TRBD2. This CDR3 contains 14 residues. J gave up 7 bases and V 3 bases, and 1 base lay outside the gene matches. Germline values: CDR1 SGHTA, CDR2 FQGNSA. The CDR3 DNA reads as TGTGCCAGCAGCTTGACTAGCGGGGGTAATGAGCAGTTCTTC. Its protein is CASSLTSGGNEQFF.

The CDR3 sequence: CASSGSTGNLEPQHF. In DNA, the CDR3 is TGTGCCAGCTCAGGCTCTACAGGGAACCTGGAGCCCCAGCATTTT. The J gene is TRBJ1-5, the V gene TRBV18; D is possibly TRBD1 (6 bases). Germline assignment: CDR1 KGHSH and CDR2 LQKENI. The CDR3 has 15 residues. Between the trimmed V and J ends, which lost 5 bases and 8 bases, there was a span of 19 bases.

The chain carries TRBV18 and TRBJ2-7; possible D gene TRBD2, 6 bases. CDR1 and CDR2 (germline): KGHSH, LQKENI. V was pared by 2 bases and J by 4 bases, with 18 bases between. The CDR3 totals 16 residues. The CDR3 DNA is TGTGCCAGCTCACCATTTTCGGGAGAGCTTAGTTACGAGCAGTACTTC. This translates into CASSPFSGELSYEQYF. Looking up the rest from reference TRBV18 and TRBJ2-7 gives the full variable domain: NAGVMQNPRHLVRRRGQEARLRCSPMKGHSHVYWYRQLPEEGLKFMVYLQKENIIDESGMPKERFSAEFPKEGPSILRIQQVVRGDSAAYFCASSPFSGELSYEQYFGPGTRLTVT.

The chain links TRBV19 to TRBJ1-5; D is undetermined. The CDR3 totals 12 residues. V was pared by 5 bases and J by 11 bases, with 13 bases between. Germline values: CDR1 LNHDA, CDR2 SQIVND (reference sequence). This CDR3 reads CASSPRDRAQHF. The DNA of the CDR3 is TGTGCCAGTAGTCCCCGTGATCGGGCCCAGCATTTT.

V is TRBV10-2 and J is TRBJ1-2; 9 bases map to TRBD1. The J segment lost 5 bases and the V segment lost 3 bases, leaving 1 base of the junction unmatched. Germline V gene lookup returns CDR1 WSHSY and CDR2 SAAADI. This CDR3 has 13 residues. The CDR3 DNA reads TGCGCCAGCAGTGAACAGGGGGCTTATGGCTACACCTTC. It encodes CASSEQGAYGYTF.

The chain employs TRBV3-1 (or the pseudogene TRBV3-2) and TRBJ2-3; 7 nucleotides match TRBD2. Losses at the gene ends were 2 bases for V and 1 base for J; bases not matched to a gene: 9. This CDR3 has 17 residues. Germline CDR1 is LGHDT and CDR2 is YNNKEL (reference sequence). The CDR3 is CASSQKGGRGGTDTQYF. The DNA for the CDR3 is TGTGCCAGCAGCCAAAAGGGCGGGAGAGGGGGCACAGATACGCAGTATTTT.

This clone occurred a few times. The sample carries other DNA sequences with the same CDR3. The chain combines TRBV15 with TRBJ2-3, with D possibly matching TRBD2 (6 bases). Trimming left V 0 bases short and J 1 base short, with 11 bases between. The CDR3 is 16 amino acids. Looked up from germline, CDR1 is LNHNV and CDR2 is YYDKDF (reference sequence). The CDR3 loop reads CATSRDGGEGTDTQYF. DNA of the CDR3: TGTGCCACCAGCAGAGATGGTGGGGAGGGCACAGATACGCAGTATTTT.

The genes are TRBV28 and TRBJ2-1; D ambiguous. The CDR3 runs to 13 residues. The germline gives CDR1 MDHEN, CDR2 SYDVKM. V lost 3 bases and J 5 bases, leaving 8 bases between the germline ends. The CDR3 reads CASSFGGNNEQFF. CDR3 nucleotide sequence: TGTGCCAGCAGTTTTGGCGGTAACAATGAGCAGTTCTTC.

This clone has more than one count but fewer than ten. The chain employs TRBV10-2 and TRBJ1-1; D may be TRBD1 (6 bases). Germline CDR1 and CDR2: WSHSY and SAAADI. Trimming took 8 bases from V and 6 from J, leaving 13 bases between them. The CDR3 has 12 residues. CDR3 sequence: CASRTVSAEAFF. The DNA of the CDR3 is TGCGCCAGCCGGACAGTTTCTGCTGAAGCTTTCTTT.

This clone was counted only a few times. This chain links TRBV5-6 with TRBJ2-1; 8 nucleotides align to TRBD2. This CDR3 region has 17 residues. The germline gives CDR1 SGHDT, CDR2 YYEEEE. The trim removed 4 bases at V and 2 bases at J, leaving 11 bases unmatched. The CDR3 DNA reads as TGTGCCAGCAGCCCCATTTCGGGGGGGGCCCCCTACAATGAGCAGTTCTTC. Its protein is CASSPISGGAPYNEQFF. Supplemented by reference TRBV5-6 and TRBJ2-1, the full variable domain reads DAGVTQSPTHLIKTRGQQVTLRCSPKSGHDTVSWYQQALGQGPQFIFQYYEEEERQRGNFPDRFSGHQFPNYSSELNVNALLLGDSALYLCASSPISGGAPYNEQFFGPGTRLTVL.

The chain combines TRBV6-1 with TRBJ2-4; the match to TRBD2 covers 13 bases. The V and J ends lost 2 bases and 0 bases, in that order; junction bases with no gene match: 13. The CDR3 spans 21 residues. Germline CDR1 reads MNHNS; CDR2 reads SASEGT. For the CDR3, the DNA is TGTGCCAGCAGTGAATCTCCGGGGACTAGCGGGGCGAGGCTAGCCAAAAACATTCAGTACTTC. Translation gives CASSESPGTSGARLAKNIQYF.